Listed below are T cell receptor beta chains from one sample, sequenced in a study of T cells in Graves' hyperthyroidism and ophthalmopathy. One entry per CDR3 protein results from TCRdb running MiXCR on the multiplex PCR reads. The sample consists of about 200,000 distinct CDR3 sequences, around 16% of them appearing once. Sequencing input: blood. These TCRs come from a woman aged 45-60 years with Graves' hyperthyroidism. Both conserved end residues are part of each CDR3. Each record gives: CDR3 protein, CDR3 DNA, V gene, D gene, clone size, J gene. A D gene is named only where the DNA matches it firmly. Clone size is not always given. Where it is, it says once, few, many or a class for expanded clones.

CASSLSADTQYF | TGTGCCAGCAGCTTATCGGCGGATACGCAGTATTTT | TRBV7-6 | . | few | TRBJ2-3
CASSPYVQGHYGYTF | TGTGCCAGCTCACCTTACGTTCAGGGACACTATGGCTACACCTTC | TRBV18 | . | . | TRBJ1-2
CASGLGSGTDTQYF | TGTGCTAGTGGTTTGGGTAGCGGCACAGATACGCAGTATTTT | TRBV12-5 | . | many | TRBJ2-3
CATSDPGSTGETQYF | TGTGCCACCAGTGACCCCGGATCCACCGGAGAGACCCAGTACTTC | TRBV24-1 | . | few | TRBJ2-5
CASSSGTYNEQFF | TGTGCCAGCAGCTCCGGGACTTACAATGAGCAGTTCTTC | TRBV28 | . | . | TRBJ2-1
CASGPGGVAEKLFF | TGCGCCAGCGGTCCGGGGGGTGTAGCTGAAAAACTGTTTTTT | TRBV5-1 | . | . | TRBJ1-4
CASSLGLPPDTQYF | TGTGCCAGCAGTTTAGGACTACCTCCAGATACGCAGTATTTT | TRBV12-3/TRBV12-4 | . | many | TRBJ2-3
CASSPNQGSNQPQHF | TGTGCCAGCAGCCCGAACCAGGGTTCCAATCAGCCCCAGCATTTT | TRBV7-9 | . | many | TRBJ1-5
CASSLTGTLLYGYTF | TGTGCCAGCAGCTTGACCGGGACCCTTCTGTATGGCTACACCTTC | TRBV5-5 | . | many | TRBJ1-2
CAWSGGRSYEQYF | TGTGCCTGGAGTGGTGGGCGCTCCTACGAGCAGTACTTC | TRBV30 | . | many | TRBJ2-7
CATRDSYNEQFF | TGTGCCACCCGTGACTCCTACAATGAGCAGTTCTTC | TRBV24-1 | . | many | TRBJ2-1
CASINLDPYGYTF | TGTGCCAGCATTAACCTCGATCCCTATGGCTACACCTTC | TRBV12-3/TRBV12-4 | . | many | TRBJ1-2
CASRRGETQYF | TGTGCCAGCAGACGGGGGGAGACCCAGTACTTC | TRBV28 | . | . | TRBJ2-5
CASSSPGMNTEAFF | TGTGCCAGCAGTTCCCCAGGGATGAACACTGAAGCTTTCTTT | TRBV27 | . | many | TRBJ1-1
CASSLVGVFGQETQYF | TGTGCCAGCAGTTTAGTTGGAGTTTTCGGTCAAGAGACCCAGTACTTC | TRBV28 | . | many | TRBJ2-5
CASSINPTGQETQYF | TGTGCCAGCAGTATCAACCCGACAGGCCAAGAGACCCAGTACTTC | TRBV28 | . | many | TRBJ2-5
CASSQLTGAGQPQHF | TGTGCCAGCAGCCAATTAACAGGGGCAGGGCAGCCCCAGCATTTT | TRBV3-1 | TRBD1 | . | TRBJ1-5
CASSWSLGYEQYF | TGCGCCAGCAGCTGGTCTTTGGGCTACGAGCAGTACTTC | TRBV4-1 | . | . | TRBJ2-7
CASSFSSDRTGYTF | TGTGCCAGCAGTTTTTCCTCGGACCGTACCGGCTACACCTTC | TRBV27 | . | many | TRBJ1-2